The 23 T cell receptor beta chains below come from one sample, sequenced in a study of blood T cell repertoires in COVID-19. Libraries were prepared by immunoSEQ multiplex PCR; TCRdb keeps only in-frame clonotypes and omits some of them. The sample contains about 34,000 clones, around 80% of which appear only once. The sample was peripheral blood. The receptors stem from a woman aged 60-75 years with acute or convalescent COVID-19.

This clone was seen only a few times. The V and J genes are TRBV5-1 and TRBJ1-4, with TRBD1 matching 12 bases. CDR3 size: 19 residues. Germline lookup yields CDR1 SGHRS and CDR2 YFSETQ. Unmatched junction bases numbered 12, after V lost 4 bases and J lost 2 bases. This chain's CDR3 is CASSMGTGGAELTNEKLFF. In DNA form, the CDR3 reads TGCGCCAGCAGCATGGGGACAGGGGGCGCTGAACTTACTAATGAAAAACTGTTTTTT.

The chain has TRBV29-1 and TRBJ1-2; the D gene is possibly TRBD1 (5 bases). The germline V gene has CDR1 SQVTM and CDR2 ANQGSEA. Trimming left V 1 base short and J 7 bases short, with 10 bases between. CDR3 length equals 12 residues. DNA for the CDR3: TGCAGCGTTGAAGGGCCGGGGGGTGGCTACACCTTC. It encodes CSVEGPGGGYTF.

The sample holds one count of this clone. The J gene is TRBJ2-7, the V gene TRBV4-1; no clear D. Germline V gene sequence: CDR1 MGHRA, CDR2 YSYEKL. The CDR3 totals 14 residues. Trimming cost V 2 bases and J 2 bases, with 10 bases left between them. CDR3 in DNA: TGCGCCAGCAGCCAATTCCCCAAAACCTACGAGCAGTACTTC. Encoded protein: CASSQFPKTYEQYF.

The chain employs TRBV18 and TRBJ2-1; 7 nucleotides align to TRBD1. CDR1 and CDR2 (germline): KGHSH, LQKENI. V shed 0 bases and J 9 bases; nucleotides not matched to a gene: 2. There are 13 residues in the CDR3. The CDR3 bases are TGTGCCAGCTCACCACCGACAGGGATTGAGCAGTTCTTC. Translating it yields CASSPPTGIEQFF.

The CDR3 reads CAWSGGGGQHTEAFF. The CDR3 nucleotides read TGTGCCTGGAGTGGCGGCGGGGGGCAGCACACTGAAGCTTTCTTT. This rearrangement joins TRBV30 to TRBJ1-1, with D possibly TRBD1 on 6 matching bases. V shed 1 base and J shed 3 bases, with 15 bases lying between them. Germline V gives CDR1 GTSNPN, CDR2 SVGIG (reference sequence). The CDR3 has 15 residues.

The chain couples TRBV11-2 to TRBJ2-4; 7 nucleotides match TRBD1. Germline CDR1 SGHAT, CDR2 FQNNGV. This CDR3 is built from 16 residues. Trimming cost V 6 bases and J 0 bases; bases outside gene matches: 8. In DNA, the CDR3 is TGTGCCAGCAGTTCCGGACAGGCCATAGCCAAAAACATTCAGTACTTC. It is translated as CASSSGQAIAKNIQYF.

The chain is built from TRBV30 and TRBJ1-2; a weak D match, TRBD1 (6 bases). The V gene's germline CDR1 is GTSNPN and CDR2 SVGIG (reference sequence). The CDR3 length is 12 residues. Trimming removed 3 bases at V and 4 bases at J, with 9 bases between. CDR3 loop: CAWSRDTYGYTF. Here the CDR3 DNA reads TGTGCCTGGAGCAGGGACACCTATGGCTACACCTTC.

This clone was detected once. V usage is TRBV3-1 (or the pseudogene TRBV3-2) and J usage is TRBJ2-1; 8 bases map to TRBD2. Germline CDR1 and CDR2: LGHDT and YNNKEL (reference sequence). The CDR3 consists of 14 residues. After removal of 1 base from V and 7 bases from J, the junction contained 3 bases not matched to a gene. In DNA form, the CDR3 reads TGTGCCAGCAGCCAAGCGGGGGGGCGGAATGAGCAGTTCTTC. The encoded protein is CASSQAGGRNEQFF.

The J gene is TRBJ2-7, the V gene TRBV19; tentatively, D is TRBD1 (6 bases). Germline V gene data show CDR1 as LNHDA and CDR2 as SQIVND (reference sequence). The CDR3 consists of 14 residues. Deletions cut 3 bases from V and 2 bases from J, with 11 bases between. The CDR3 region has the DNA TGTGCCAGTAGTATTGGGGGCCGGACCTACGAGCAGTACTTC. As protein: CASSIGGRTYEQYF. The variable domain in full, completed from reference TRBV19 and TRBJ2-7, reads DGGITQSPKYLFRKEGQNVTLSCEQNLNHDAMYWYRQDPGQGLRLIYYSQIVNDFQKGDIAEGYSVSREKKESFPLTVTSAQKNPTAFYLCASSIGGRTYEQYFGPGTRLTVT.

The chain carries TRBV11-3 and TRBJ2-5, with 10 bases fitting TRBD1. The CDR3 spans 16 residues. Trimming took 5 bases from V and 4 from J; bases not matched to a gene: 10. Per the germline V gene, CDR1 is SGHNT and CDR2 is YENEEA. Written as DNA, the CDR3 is TGTGCCAGCAGCCCGGGGACAGGGGCTACGGGAGAGACCCAGTACTTC. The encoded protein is CASSPGTGATGETQYF.

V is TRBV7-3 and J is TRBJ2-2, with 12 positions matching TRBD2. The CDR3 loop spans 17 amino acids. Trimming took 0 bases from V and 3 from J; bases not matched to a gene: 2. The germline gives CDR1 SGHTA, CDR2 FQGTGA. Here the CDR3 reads CASSLTLAGGDTGELFF. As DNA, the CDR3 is TGTGCCAGCAGCTTAACACTAGCGGGGGGAGACACCGGGGAGCTGTTTTTT.

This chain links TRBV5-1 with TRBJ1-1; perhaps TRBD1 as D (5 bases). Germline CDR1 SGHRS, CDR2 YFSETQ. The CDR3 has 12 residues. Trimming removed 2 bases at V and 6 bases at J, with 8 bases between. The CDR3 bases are TGCGCCAGCAGCTTCTCAGGGTCTGAAGCTTTCTTT. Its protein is CASSFSGSEAFF. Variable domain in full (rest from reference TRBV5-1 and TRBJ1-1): KAGVTQTPRYLIKTRGQQVTLSCSPISGHRSVSWYQQTPGQGLQFLFEYFSETQRNKGNFPGRFSGRQFSNSRSEMNVSTLELGDSALYLCASSFSGSEAFFGQGTRLTVV.

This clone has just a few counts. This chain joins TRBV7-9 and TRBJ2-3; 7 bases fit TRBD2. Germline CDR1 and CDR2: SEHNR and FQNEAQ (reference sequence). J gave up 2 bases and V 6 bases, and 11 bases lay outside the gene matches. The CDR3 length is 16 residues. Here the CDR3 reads CASSRRSGDSTDTQYF. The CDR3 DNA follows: TGTGCCAGCAGTCGGCGGAGCGGGGACTCCACAGATACGCAGTATTTT.

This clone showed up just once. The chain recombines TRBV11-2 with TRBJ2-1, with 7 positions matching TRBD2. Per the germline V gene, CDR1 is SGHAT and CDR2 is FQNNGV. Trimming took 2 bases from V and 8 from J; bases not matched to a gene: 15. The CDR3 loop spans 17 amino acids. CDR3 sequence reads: CASSLTPPGLPPHEQFF. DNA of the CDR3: TGTGCCAGCAGCTTAACCCCACCGGGACTACCCCCCCATGAGCAGTTCTTC.

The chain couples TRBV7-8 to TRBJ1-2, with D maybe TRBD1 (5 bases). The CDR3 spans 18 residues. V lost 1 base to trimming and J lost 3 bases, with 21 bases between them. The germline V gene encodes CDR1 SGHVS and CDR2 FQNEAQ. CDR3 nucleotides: TGTGCCAGCAGCTTAGTAGAGAAGACGGACATAAACGACTATGGCTACACCTTC. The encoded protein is CASSLVEKTDINDYGYTF.

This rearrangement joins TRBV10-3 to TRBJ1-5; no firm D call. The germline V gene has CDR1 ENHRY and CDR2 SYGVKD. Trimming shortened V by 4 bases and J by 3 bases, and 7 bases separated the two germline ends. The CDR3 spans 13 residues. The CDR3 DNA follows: TGTGCCATCAGTGTTGAGGACAATCAGCCCCAGCATTTT. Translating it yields CAISVEDNQPQHF.

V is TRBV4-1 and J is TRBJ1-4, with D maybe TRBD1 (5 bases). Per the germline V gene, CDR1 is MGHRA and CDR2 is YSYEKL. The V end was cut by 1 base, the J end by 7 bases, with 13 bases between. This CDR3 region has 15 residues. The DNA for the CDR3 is TGCGCCAGCAGCCAAGCGGGGGTACGAAGTGAAAAACTGTTTTTT. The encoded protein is CASSQAGVRSEKLFF.

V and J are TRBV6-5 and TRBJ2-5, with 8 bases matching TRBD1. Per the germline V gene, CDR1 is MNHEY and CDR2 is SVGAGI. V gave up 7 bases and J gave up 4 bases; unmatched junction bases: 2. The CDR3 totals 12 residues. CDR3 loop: CASNTGGETQYF. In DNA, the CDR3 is TGTGCCAGCAATACAGGGGGAGAGACCCAGTACTTC.

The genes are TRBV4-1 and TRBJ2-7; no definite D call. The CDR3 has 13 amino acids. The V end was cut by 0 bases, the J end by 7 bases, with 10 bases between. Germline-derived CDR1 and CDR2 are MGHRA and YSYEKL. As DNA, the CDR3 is TGCGCCAGCAGCCAAGATGTTCAGAGGGAGCAGTACTTC. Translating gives CASSQDVQREQYF.

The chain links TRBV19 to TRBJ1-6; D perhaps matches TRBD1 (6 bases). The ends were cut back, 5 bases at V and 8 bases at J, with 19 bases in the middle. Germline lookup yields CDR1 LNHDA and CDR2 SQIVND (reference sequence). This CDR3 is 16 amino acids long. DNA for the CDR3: TGTGCCAGTAGTGATGGGGGCTTGAAGATCGATTCACCCCTCCACTTT. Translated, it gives CASSDGGLKIDSPLHF.

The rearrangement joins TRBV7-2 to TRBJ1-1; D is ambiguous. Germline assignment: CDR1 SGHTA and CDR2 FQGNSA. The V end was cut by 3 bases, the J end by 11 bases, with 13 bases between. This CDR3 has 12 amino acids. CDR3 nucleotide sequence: TGTGCCAGCAGCTTGCGAGGGCAATTCGCTTTCTTT. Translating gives CASSLRGQFAFF.

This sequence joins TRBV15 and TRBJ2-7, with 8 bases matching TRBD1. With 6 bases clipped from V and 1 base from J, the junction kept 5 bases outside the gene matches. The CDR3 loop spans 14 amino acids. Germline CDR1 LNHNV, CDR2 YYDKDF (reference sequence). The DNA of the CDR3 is TGTGCCACCAGTTCGACAGGGGATTCCTACGAGCAGTACTTC. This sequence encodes CATSSTGDSYEQYF.

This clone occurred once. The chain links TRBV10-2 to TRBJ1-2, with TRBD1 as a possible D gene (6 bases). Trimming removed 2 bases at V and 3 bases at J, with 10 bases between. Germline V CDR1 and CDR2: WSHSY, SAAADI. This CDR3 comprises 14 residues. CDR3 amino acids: CASSEQGLDYGYTF. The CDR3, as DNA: TGCGCCAGCAGTGAGCAGGGGCTCGACTATGGCTACACCTTC.